This TCR beta chain was recorded in a study of T cell responses to AZD1222 COVID-19 vaccine. Study conclusions and caveats: Repertoire sampling occurred only after the peak T cell response.

Note on this clone: The antigen is undetermined.

Repertoires were generated with immunoSEQ multiplex PCR, while TCRdb's copy carries only in-frame clones and drops some. The table records some 160,000 clones, around 90% of them present only once. CDR3 size: 14 residues. Per the germline V gene, CDR1 is GTSNPN and CDR2 is SVGIG (reference sequence). Losses at the gene ends were 4 bases for V and 7 bases for J; bases not matched to a gene: 5. This sequence was found in an adult in good health. This chain uses TRBV30 with TRBJ1-6; 9 nucleotides match TRBD1. This sample comprised peripheral blood, obtained on day 0 of AZD1222 vaccination. The CDR3 region is CAWNPGQGNSPLHF. In DNA form, the CDR3 reads TGTGCCTGGAACCCGGGACAGGGAAATTCACCCCTCCACTTT.